Listed below are T cell receptor beta chains from one sample, sequenced in a study of naive CD8 T cells in extremely preterm neonates. The data were produced by immunoSEQ multiplex PCR, yet TCRdb's version contains in-frame clones alone and is incomplete. Found here are some 5,900 clones, 98% of them singletons; the top ten hold 1.2%. Sequencing was performed on naive CD8+ T cells from blood. The receptors were sampled from a human donor in good health. The CDR3 runs from the conserved cysteine through the conserved F or W. A D gene is named only where the DNA matches it firmly. Only part of the rows carry a size: once, few, many, or a class if the clone is expanded.

d_call: NA
j_call: TRBJ1-2
v_call: TRBV6-5
clone_size: NA
cdr3_aa: CASSPRGGNYGYTF
cdr3_nt: TGTGCCAGCAGTCCCCGGGGGGGGAACTATGGCTACACCTTC

d_call: TRBD2
j_call: TRBJ2-1
v_call: TRBV10-2
clone_size: once
cdr3_aa: CATALASTYNEQFF
cdr3_nt: TGCGCCACCGCACTAGCGTCGACCTACAATGAGCAGTTCTTC

d_call: NA
j_call: TRBJ2-6
v_call: TRBV7-9
clone_size: NA
cdr3_aa: CASSFGGLTSGANVLTF
cdr3_nt: TGTGCCAGCAGCTTCGGAGGGTTAACTTCTGGGGCCAACGTCCTGACTTTC

d_call: TRBD1
j_call: TRBJ1-1
v_call: TRBV19
clone_size: NA
cdr3_aa: CASSVWTGIGHTEAFF
cdr3_nt: TGTGCCAGTAGTGTTTGGACAGGGATTGGGCACACTGAAGCTTTCTTT

d_call: NA
j_call: TRBJ2-5
v_call: TRBV27
clone_size: once
cdr3_aa: CASSFERPGRGEETQYF
cdr3_nt: TGTGCCAGCAGTTTCGAGAGGCCAGGCCGGGGAGAAGAGACCCAGTACTTC

d_call: TRBD2
j_call: TRBJ2-1
v_call: TRBV9
clone_size: NA
cdr3_aa: CASSAGGAPNEQFF
cdr3_nt: TGTGCCAGCAGCGCGGGGGGGGCCCCAAATGAGCAGTTCTTC

d_call: TRBD1
j_call: TRBJ2-5
v_call: TRBV7-9
clone_size: NA
cdr3_aa: CASSLGQGRQETQYF
cdr3_nt: TGTGCCAGCAGCTTGGGACAGGGCAGACAAGAGACCCAGTACTTC

d_call: NA
j_call: TRBJ2-7
v_call: TRBV11-2
clone_size: NA
cdr3_aa: CASSFDTGTPDYEQYF
cdr3_nt: TGTGCCAGCAGCTTTGATACCGGGACACCGGACTACGAGCAGTACTTC

d_call: TRBD2
j_call: TRBJ2-1
v_call: TRBV7-9
clone_size: once
cdr3_aa: CASSSLDPLAGDYNEQFF
cdr3_nt: TGTGCCAGCAGCTCCTTAGACCCTCTAGCGGGAGACTACAATGAGCAGTTCTTC

d_call: NA
j_call: TRBJ2-7
v_call: TRBV7-9
clone_size: NA
cdr3_aa: CASSLEDRRRYEQYF
cdr3_nt: TGTGCCAGCAGCTTAGAGGACAGAAGACGCTACGAGCAGTACTTC

d_call: NA
j_call: TRBJ2-7
v_call: TRBV4-1
clone_size: NA
cdr3_aa: CASRGGVADSYEQYF
cdr3_nt: TGCGCCAGCAGAGGGGGGGTGGCTGACTCCTACGAGCAGTACTTC

d_call: NA
j_call: TRBJ2-7
v_call: TRBV9
clone_size: NA
cdr3_aa: CASSVGGSGVYEQYF
cdr3_nt: TGTGCCAGCAGCGTCGGGGGGTCAGGGGTGTACGAGCAGTACTTC

d_call: NA
j_call: TRBJ2-2
v_call: TRBV6-6
clone_size: NA
cdr3_aa: CASSYFLFPADRELFF
cdr3_nt: TGTGCCAGCAGTTACTTTCTATTCCCAGCGGACCGGGAGCTGTTTTTT

d_call: NA
j_call: TRBJ2-5
v_call: TRBV27
clone_size: NA
cdr3_aa: CASRVQGRQETQYF
cdr3_nt: TGTGCCAGCAGGGTACAGGGTCGGCAAGAGACCCAGTACTTC

d_call: NA
j_call: TRBJ1-2
v_call: TRBV27
clone_size: NA
cdr3_aa: CASSSRANNYGYTF
cdr3_nt: TGTGCCAGCAGTTCCAGGGCGAATAACTATGGCTACACCTTC

d_call: NA
j_call: TRBJ2-1
v_call: TRBV6-5
clone_size: NA
cdr3_aa: CASTQSGGWDNEQFF
cdr3_nt: TGTGCCAGCACCCAGTCCGGGGGTTGGGACAATGAGCAGTTCTTC

d_call: TRBD1
j_call: TRBJ2-7
v_call: TRBV13
clone_size: NA
cdr3_aa: CASSLGQGYEQYF
cdr3_nt: TGTGCCAGCAGCTTGGGACAGGGGTACGAGCAGTACTTC

d_call: TRBD1
j_call: TRBJ2-1
v_call: TRBV27
clone_size: NA
cdr3_aa: CASSLGQGVEQFF
cdr3_nt: TGTGCCAGCAGTTTGGGACAGGGGGTAGAGCAGTTCTTC

d_call: TRBD2
j_call: TRBJ2-3
v_call: TRBV14
clone_size: NA
cdr3_aa: CASSQEWLAGNTDTQYF
cdr3_nt: TGTGCCAGCAGCCAAGAATGGCTAGCGGGTAACACAGATACGCAGTATTTT

d_call: NA
j_call: TRBJ2-7
v_call: TRBV5-6
clone_size: NA
cdr3_aa: CASSFGTTYEQYF
cdr3_nt: TGTGCCAGCAGCTTCGGGACAACCTACGAGCAGTACTTC

d_call: TRBD1
j_call: TRBJ1-5
v_call: TRBV30
clone_size: NA
cdr3_aa: CAWAPGQGDQPQHF
cdr3_nt: TGTGCCTGGGCCCCGGGACAGGGAGACCAGCCCCAGCATTTT

d_call: TRBD2
j_call: TRBJ2-1
v_call: TRBV28
clone_size: NA
cdr3_aa: CASSNLAEAYNEQFF
cdr3_nt: TGTGCCAGCAGTAATCTAGCGGAGGCCTACAATGAGCAGTTCTTC

d_call: TRBD2
j_call: TRBJ2-1
v_call: TRBV9
clone_size: NA
cdr3_aa: CASSESGSYNEQFF
cdr3_nt: TGTGCCAGCAGCGAAAGCGGGAGCTACAATGAGCAGTTCTTC

d_call: NA
j_call: TRBJ1-2
v_call: TRBV30
clone_size: NA
cdr3_aa: CAWSPPGGTNYGYTF
cdr3_nt: TGTGCCTGGAGCCCCCCCGGCGGGACTAACTATGGCTACACCTTC

d_call: NA
j_call: TRBJ1-3
v_call: TRBV28
clone_size: NA
cdr3_aa: CASSLYLGSSGNTIYF
cdr3_nt: TGTGCCAGCAGTTTATATCTGGGGAGCTCTGGAAACACCATATATTTT

d_call: NA
j_call: TRBJ2-1
v_call: TRBV5-1
clone_size: NA
cdr3_aa: CASKSSSVDEQFF
cdr3_nt: TGCGCCAGCAAAAGTTCTAGCGTCGATGAGCAGTTCTTC

d_call: TRBD1
j_call: TRBJ1-2
v_call: TRBV5-4
clone_size: NA
cdr3_aa: CASSLGTADNYGYTF
cdr3_nt: TGTGCCAGCAGCCTTGGGACAGCCGATAACTATGGCTACACCTTC

d_call: NA
j_call: TRBJ2-7
v_call: TRBV6-6
clone_size: NA
cdr3_aa: CASSYSPGSYEQYF
cdr3_nt: TGTGCCAGCAGTTACTCGCCGGGCTCCTACGAGCAGTACTTC

d_call: TRBD1
j_call: TRBJ2-7
v_call: TRBV28
clone_size: NA
cdr3_aa: CASGDSSYEQYF
cdr3_nt: TGTGCCAGCGGGGACAGCTCCTACGAGCAGTACTTC

d_call: TRBD2
j_call: TRBJ2-7
v_call: TRBV5-1
clone_size: NA
cdr3_aa: CASSPDLAGDPREQYF
cdr3_nt: TGCGCCAGCAGCCCGGACTTAGCGGGGGATCCTCGGGAGCAGTACTTC

d_call: TRBD1
j_call: TRBJ2-2
v_call: TRBV28
clone_size: NA
cdr3_aa: CASRTGQGNTGELFF
cdr3_nt: TGTGCCAGCAGAACGGGACAGGGGAACACCGGGGAGCTGTTTTTT

d_call: NA
j_call: TRBJ1-5
v_call: TRBV7-9
clone_size: NA
cdr3_aa: CASNAPPVRPQHF
cdr3_nt: TGTGCCAGCAACGCCCCCCCGGTCCGGCCCCAGCATTTT

d_call: NA
j_call: TRBJ1-2
v_call: TRBV7-6
clone_size: NA
cdr3_aa: CASSPYRDRDYGYTF
cdr3_nt: TGTGCCAGCAGCCCATACAGGGACCGCGACTATGGCTACACCTTC